The clone carrying this TCR beta chain was seen only a few times. Its antigen is as yet unknown. Caucasian individuals from Russia who were healthy and aged about 6 to 95 acted as donors. The data are from a study of blood T cells in healthy people across ages. Study-level findings and limits: There was a strong correlation between TCR beta diversity and naive T cell percentage. Both naive CD4+ cell counts and diversity were greater in long-lived donors than in aged donors. Estimates drawn from one million T cells were deemed to understate diversity.

Alongside a J-beta primer mix, a sample-barcoded 5' primer served in a second PCR lasting about 7 to 12 cycles. TCRdb re-called the 5' RACE reads with MiXCR, one entry per CDR3 protein. The sample carries about 1 million distinct CDR3 sequences, around 43% recorded once. This TCR was recovered from a woman aged 55-69 years in good health. Sequenced sample: blood.

CDR3 DNA: TGTGCCAGCAGTAATCGACAGGGCACAGATACGCAGTATTTT. It is translated as CASSNRQGTDTQYF. The genes are TRBV27 and TRBJ2-3; D possibly corresponds to TRBD1 (6 bases). Deletions cut 5 bases from V and 1 base from J, with 10 bases between. The CDR3 spans 14 residues. Germline V gives CDR1 MNHEY, CDR2 SMNVEV (reference sequence).